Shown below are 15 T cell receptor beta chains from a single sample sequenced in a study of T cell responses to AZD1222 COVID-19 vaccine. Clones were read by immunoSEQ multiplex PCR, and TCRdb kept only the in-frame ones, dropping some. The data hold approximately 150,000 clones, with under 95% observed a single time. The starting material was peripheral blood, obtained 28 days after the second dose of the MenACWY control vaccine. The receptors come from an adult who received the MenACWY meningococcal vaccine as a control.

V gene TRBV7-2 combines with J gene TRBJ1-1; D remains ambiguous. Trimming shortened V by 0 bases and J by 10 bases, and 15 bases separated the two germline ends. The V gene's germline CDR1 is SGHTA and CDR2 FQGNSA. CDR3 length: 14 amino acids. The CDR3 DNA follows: TGTGCCAGCAGCTTAGCGATGGGAGGGCCCTCAGCTTTCTTT. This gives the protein CASSLAMGGPSAFF. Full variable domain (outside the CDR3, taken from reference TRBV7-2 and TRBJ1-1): GAGVSQSPSNKVTEKGKDVELRCDPISGHTALYWYRQSLGQGLEFLIYFQGNSAPDKSGLPSDRFSAERTGGSVSTLTIQRTQQEDSAVYLCASSLAMGGPSAFFGQGTRLTVV.

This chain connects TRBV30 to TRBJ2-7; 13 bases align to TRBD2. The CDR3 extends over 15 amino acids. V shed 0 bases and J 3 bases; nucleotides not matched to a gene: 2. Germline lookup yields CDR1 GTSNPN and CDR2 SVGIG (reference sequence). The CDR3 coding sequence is TGTGCCTGGAGTGTTGGACTAGCGGGGGACTACGAGCAGTACTTC. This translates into CAWSVGLAGDYEQYF.

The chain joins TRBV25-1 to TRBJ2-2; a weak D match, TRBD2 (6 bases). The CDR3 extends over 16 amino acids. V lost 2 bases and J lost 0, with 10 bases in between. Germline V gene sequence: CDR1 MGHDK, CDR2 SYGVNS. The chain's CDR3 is CASSEGGRANTGELFF. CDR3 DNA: TGTGCCAGCAGTGAAGGAGGGAGAGCGAACACCGGGGAGCTGTTTTTT. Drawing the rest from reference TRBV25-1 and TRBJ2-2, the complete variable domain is EADIYQTPRYLVIGTGKKITLECSQTMGHDKMYWYQQDPGMELHLIHYSYGVNSTEKGDLSSESTVSRIRTEHFPLTLESARPSHTSQYLCASSEGGRANTGELFFGEGSRLTVL.

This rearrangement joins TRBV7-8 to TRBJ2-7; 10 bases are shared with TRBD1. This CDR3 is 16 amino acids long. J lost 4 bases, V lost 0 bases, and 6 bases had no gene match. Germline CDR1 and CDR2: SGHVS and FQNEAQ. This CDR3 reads CASSLATGQGQYEQYF. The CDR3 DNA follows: TGTGCCAGCAGCTTAGCGACGGGACAGGGGCAATACGAGCAGTACTTC.

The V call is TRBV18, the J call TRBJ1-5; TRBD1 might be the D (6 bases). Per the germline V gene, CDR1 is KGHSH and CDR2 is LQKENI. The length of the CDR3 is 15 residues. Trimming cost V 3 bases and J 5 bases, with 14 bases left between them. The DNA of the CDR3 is TGTGCCAGCTCACCGGGGGGGGCCAGAGATCAGCCCCAGCATTTT. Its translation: CASSPGGARDQPQHF.

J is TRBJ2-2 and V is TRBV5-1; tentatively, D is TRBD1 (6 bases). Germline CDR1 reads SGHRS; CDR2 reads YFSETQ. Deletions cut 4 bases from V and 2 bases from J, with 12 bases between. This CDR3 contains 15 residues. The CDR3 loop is CASSETRGNTGELFF. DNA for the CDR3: TGCGCCAGCAGCGAGACCAGGGGCAACACCGGGGAGCTGTTTTTT. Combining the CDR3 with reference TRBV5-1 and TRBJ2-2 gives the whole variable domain KAGVTQTPRYLIKTRGQQVTLSCSPISGHRSVSWYQQTPGQGLQFLFEYFSETQRNKGNFPGRFSGRQFSNSRSEMNVSTLELGDSALYLCASSETRGNTGELFFGEGSRLTVL.

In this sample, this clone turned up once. The CDR3 DNA is TGTGCCAGCAGCTTGGGCGGCGAATCTAGCTCCTACAATGAGCAGTTCTTC. It encodes CASSLGGESSSYNEQFF. V is TRBV7-3 and J is TRBJ2-1; D remains unclear. The CDR3 sequence is 17 residues long. Trimming removed 3 bases from V and 0 bases from J, with 15 bases in between. Germline V gene lookup returns CDR1 SGHTA and CDR2 FQGTGA. Together with reference TRBV7-3 and TRBJ2-1, the CDR3 gives the full variable domain: GAGVSQTPSNKVTEKGKYVELRCDPISGHTALYWYRQSLGQGPEFLIYFQGTGAADDSGLPNDRFFAVRPEGSVSTLKIQRTERGDSAVYLCASSLGGESSSYNEQFFGPGTRLTVL.

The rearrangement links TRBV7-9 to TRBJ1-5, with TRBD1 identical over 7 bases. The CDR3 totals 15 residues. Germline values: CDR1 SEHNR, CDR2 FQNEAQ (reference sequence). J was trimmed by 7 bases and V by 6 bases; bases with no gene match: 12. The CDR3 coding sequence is TGTGCCAGCAGTAAGGGGGCCGGGAAGGTGCAGCCCCAGCATTTT. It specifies CASSKGAGKVQPQHF.

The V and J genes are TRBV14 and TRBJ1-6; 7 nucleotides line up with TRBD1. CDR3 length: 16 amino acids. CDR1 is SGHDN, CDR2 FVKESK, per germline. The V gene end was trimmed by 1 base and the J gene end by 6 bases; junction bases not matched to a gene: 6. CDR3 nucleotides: TGTGCCAGCAGCCAAGGACAGGGTGTTCCTAATTCACCCCTCCACTTT. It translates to CASSQGQGVPNSPLHF.

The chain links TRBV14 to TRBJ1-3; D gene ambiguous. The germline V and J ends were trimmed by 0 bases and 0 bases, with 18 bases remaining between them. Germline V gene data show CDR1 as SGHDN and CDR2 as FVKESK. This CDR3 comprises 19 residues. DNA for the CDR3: TGTGCCAGCAGCCAAGATACGCCAGACCGCCCGATCTCTGGAAACACCATATATTTT. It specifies CASSQDTPDRPISGNTIYF.

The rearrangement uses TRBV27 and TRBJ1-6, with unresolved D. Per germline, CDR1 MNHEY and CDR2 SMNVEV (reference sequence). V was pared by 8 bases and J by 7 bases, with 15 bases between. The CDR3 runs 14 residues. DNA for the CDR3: TGTGCCAGCTCCCCCGTGCTCGACAATTCACCCCTCCACTTT. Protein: CASSPVLDNSPLHF.

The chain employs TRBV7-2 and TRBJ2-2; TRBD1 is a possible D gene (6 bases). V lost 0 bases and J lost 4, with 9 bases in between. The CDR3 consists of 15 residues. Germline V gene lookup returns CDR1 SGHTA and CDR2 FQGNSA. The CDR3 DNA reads TGTGCCAGCAGCTTAGCGCCCAGGGGCACCGGGGAGCTGTTTTTT. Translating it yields CASSLAPRGTGELFF.

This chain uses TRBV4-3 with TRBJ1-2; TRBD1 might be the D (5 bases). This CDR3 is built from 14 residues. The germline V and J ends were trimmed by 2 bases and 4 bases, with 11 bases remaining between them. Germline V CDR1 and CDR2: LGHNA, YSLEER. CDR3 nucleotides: TGCGCCAGCAGCCAAAGCAGGGTCTCCTATGGCTACACCTTC. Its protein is CASSQSRVSYGYTF.

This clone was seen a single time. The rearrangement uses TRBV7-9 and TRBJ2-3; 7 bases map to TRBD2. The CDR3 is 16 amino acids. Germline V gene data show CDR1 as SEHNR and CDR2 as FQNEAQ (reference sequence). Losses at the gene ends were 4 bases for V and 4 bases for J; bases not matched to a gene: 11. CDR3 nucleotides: TGTGCCAGCAGCTACCCCGGTGGTGGGGGGGCAGATACGCAGTATTTT. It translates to CASSYPGGGGADTQYF.

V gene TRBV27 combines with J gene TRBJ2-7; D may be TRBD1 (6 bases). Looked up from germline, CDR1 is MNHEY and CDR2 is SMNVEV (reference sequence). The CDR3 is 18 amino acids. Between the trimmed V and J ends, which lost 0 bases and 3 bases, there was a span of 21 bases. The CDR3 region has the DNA TGTGCCAGCAGTTTATCGGCCCCAGGGACATCGGCTCGCTACGAGCAGTACTTC. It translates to CASSLSAPGTSARYEQYF.